This TCR beta chain was recorded in a study of blood T cell repertoires in COVID-19. Background on the study: T cells, B-cell-depleted T cells, or PBMCs supplied cDNA or gDNA.

In germline, CDR1 is SGHVS, CDR2 FNYEAQ. This CDR3 region has 15 residues. V lost 5 bases, J lost 2 bases, and 8 bases stayed unmatched. Study processing details: Amplification of reference gene primers was used by the study to estimate nucleated cell counts. The protocol was immunoSEQ multiplex PCR, while the TCRdb copy is restricted to in-frame clones and leaves out a portion. Clone size and the V and J calls come from that table; the DNA yielded D and trimming. The data hold 310,000 or so clones, with 90% observed a single time. Participants' reported clinical history set cohort assignment. This receptor was taken from a woman younger than 30 with acute COVID-19. The material sequenced was PBMCs or T cells enriched from blood (not recorded which). The chain combines TRBV7-6 with TRBJ2-7; TRBD1 matches at 8 bases. The CDR3, as DNA: TGTGCCAGCAGCCCTAGGACAGGGCCCACCTACGAGCAGTACTTC. It is translated as CASSPRTGPTYEQYF.